This TCR beta chain was recovered during a study of T cells in localized non-small cell lung cancer. Broader study findings: Appearing in adjacent lung were a median about 57 of the top 100 tumor clones. Because only a single region of the tumor was sequenced, heterogeneity remains possible. Longer overall survival was associated with a higher density of T cells in the blood. Uninvolved adjacent lung had more T cell clonality than any other tissue, topping tumor.

The repertoire was sequenced with immunoSEQ multiplex PCR; TCRdb's copy has only in-frame clones and lacks some. The repertoire holds about a thousand clones, with less than 20% as singletons. V lost 2 bases and J lost 6; bases outside the gene matches: 5. The CDR3 covers 16 residues. Germline V lookup: CDR1 WSHSY, CDR2 SAAADI. Notes on this clone: Its matching antigen is unknown.

The source is a man aged 40-75 years with stage II squamous cell lung carcinoma. V gene TRBV10-2 combines with J gene TRBJ2-1; TRBD2 agrees at 12 bases. Material: lung tumor tissue, obtained before any cancer treatment. CDR3 in DNA: TGCGCCAGCAGTGAGCCCTTGACTAGCGGGGGCAATGAGCAGTTCTTC. Protein product: CASSEPLTSGGNEQFF.